This TCR beta chain was sequenced for a study of CD4 T cell repertoires in COVID-19. About the research overall: CFSE-low cells expanded about nine days with IL-2, then restimulated with other coronavirus spikes. Overall study findings and caveats: Two or all three memory subsets shared several highly expanded SARS-CoV-2-reactive clonotypes. Between roughly 6.5 and 26% of SARS-CoV-2 clonotypes also appeared in SARS-CoV and/or HKU1 spike cultures.

The CDR3 totals 16 residues. Germline-derived CDR1 and CDR2 are MNHNS and SASEGT. V gave up 3 bases and J gave up 5 bases; unmatched junction bases: 10. Assay used: immunoSEQ multiplex PCR; TCRdb lists only in-frame clones, some missing. Found here are approximately 79,000 clones, roughly 80% of them singletons; the top ten hold around 0.58%. Of note for this clone: Its target is not known.

No culture step preceded sequencing of the ex vivo isolated memory T cells. The clonotype was recovered from a human donor who had COVID-19. This sample comprised CD4+ T cells from peripheral blood, obtained after recovery from COVID-19. The chain recombines TRBV6-1 with TRBJ2-5; 9 nucleotides agree with TRBD2. The CDR3, as DNA: TGTGCCAGCAGTGACAAAGCGGGGGGCAGGGAGGAGACCCAGTACTTC. Protein product: CASSDKAGGREETQYF.